Below are 21 T cell receptor beta chains sequenced from a single sample in a study of blood T cell repertoires in COVID-19. Clones were sequenced by immunoSEQ multiplex PCR, and TCRdb holds only the in-frame ones, with some missing. The profile shows around 310,000 clones, around 89% of them singletons. Sample: peripheral blood. The receptors were gathered from a woman aged 60-75 years with acute or convalescent COVID-19.

This CDR3 reads CASKPSSYNSPLHF. DNA of the CDR3: TGTGCCAGCAAGCCAAGCTCCTATAATTCACCCCTCCACTTT. This chain uses TRBV27 with TRBJ1-6, with D unresolved. This CDR3 has 14 amino acids. V shed 7 bases and J shed 0 bases, with 7 bases lying between them. Germline lookup yields CDR1 MNHEY and CDR2 SMNVEV (reference sequence).

This clone has only one observation. The chain combines TRBV6-6 with TRBJ1-2; TRBD1 matches at 7 bases. V gave up 6 bases and J gave up 4 bases; unmatched junction bases: 8. This CDR3 spans 14 amino acids. Germline-derived CDR1 and CDR2 are MNHNY and SVGAGI (reference sequence). This CDR3 reads CASSRGQAFYGYTF. CDR3 in DNA: TGTGCCAGCAGCCGTGGACAGGCATTCTATGGCTACACCTTC.

This clone was seen just once. The genes are TRBV24-1 and TRBJ2-5, with 8 positions matching TRBD1. Germline V gene data show CDR1 as KGHDR and CDR2 as SFDVKD. This CDR3 has 14 amino acids. J was trimmed by 4 bases and V by 5 bases; bases with no gene match: 5. CDR3 in DNA: TGTGCCACCAGTGGAGGGACAGGAAGAGAGACCCAGTACTTC. Translated: CATSGGTGRETQYF.

This chain uses TRBV7-2 with TRBJ2-7; 10 bases fit TRBD1. The germline V gene has CDR1 SGHTA and CDR2 FQGNSA. The CDR3 totals 15 residues. Trimming removed 11 bases from V and 6 bases from J; junction bases left unmatched: 16. CDR3 sequence (DNA): TGTGCCTCCCGACCTCCCGGGACAGGGGTAAGCGAGCAGTACTTC. Its translation is CASRPPGTGVSEQYF.

This clone was counted a single time. The V call is TRBV7-8, the J call TRBJ2-1, with D perhaps matching TRBD2 (5 bases). This CDR3 is 16 amino acids long. In germline, CDR1 is SGHVS, CDR2 FQNEAQ. With 4 bases removed from V and 8 bases from J, the gap between germline ends came to 21 bases. CDR3 sequence: CASSSDRRMGEDEQFF. CDR3 bases: TGTGCCAGCAGCTCAGATAGGCGCATGGGAGAGGATGAGCAGTTCTTC.

J is TRBJ1-4 and V is TRBV9; TRBD1 agrees at 8 bases. V lost 3 bases to trimming and J lost 6 bases; unmatched junction nucleotides: 4. This CDR3 contains 14 residues. Germline V gene data show CDR1 as SGDLS and CDR2 as YYNGEE. The CDR3 reads CASSDGQGHEKLFF. For the CDR3, the DNA is TGTGCCAGCAGCGACGGACAGGGACATGAAAAACTGTTTTTT.

This clone was seen more than once but under ten times. V is TRBV9 and J is TRBJ2-1; 14 bases fit TRBD2. With V trimmed by 0 bases and J by 5 bases, 4 bases remained unmatched. Germline CDR1 is SGDLS and CDR2 is YYNGEE. There are 17 residues in the CDR3. Here the CDR3 reads CASSVGLAGGLDNEQFF. CDR3 DNA: TGTGCCAGCAGCGTAGGACTAGCGGGGGGGCTCGACAATGAGCAGTTCTTC. The entire variable domain, with the rest obtained from reference TRBV9 and TRBJ2-1, is as follows: DSGVTQTPKHLITATGQRVTLRCSPRSGDLSVYWYQQSLDQGLQFLIQYYNGEERAKGNILERFSAQQFPDLHSELNLSSLELGDSALYFCASSVGLAGGLDNEQFFGPGTRLTVL.

V and J are TRBV11-2 and TRBJ2-4; maybe TRBD1 (6 bases). Deletions cut 5 bases from V and 1 base from J, with 9 bases between. The CDR3 has 14 residues. Germline CDR1 reads SGHAT; CDR2 reads FQNNGV. CDR3 sequence (DNA): TGTGCCAGCAGCCCCCAGGGGGCCAAAAACATTCAGTACTTC. It translates to CASSPQGAKNIQYF.

The chain couples TRBV4-2 to TRBJ1-1; D is perhaps TRBD1 (6 bases). Germline lookup yields CDR1 LGHNA and CDR2 YNFKEQ. With 0 bases removed from V and 12 bases from J, the gap between germline ends came to 17 bases. This CDR3 region has 14 residues. The CDR3 sequence is CASSQDYWGGPTFF. The CDR3 bases are TGTGCCAGCAGCCAAGATTATTGGGGGGGGCCGACTTTCTTT.

The CDR3 nucleotides are TGTGCCAGCAGTTACTCACGGGTTAGCAATGAGCAGTTCTTC. Protein: CASSYSRVSNEQFF. The chain recombines TRBV6-5 with TRBJ2-1; D gene unclear. Germline values: CDR1 MNHEY, CDR2 SVGAGI. The CDR3 has 14 amino acids. The V and J ends lost 0 bases and 6 bases respectively, with 9 bases between them.

The chain couples TRBV3-1 (or the pseudogene TRBV3-2) to TRBJ1-6; D is perhaps TRBD1 (5 bases). This CDR3 spans 13 amino acids. The V gene's germline CDR1 is LGHDT and CDR2 YNNKEL (reference sequence). With 4 bases removed from V and 13 bases from J, the gap between germline ends came to 14 bases. CDR3 loop: CASSLGGVGPLHF. The CDR3 nucleotides are TGTGCCAGCAGCCTCGGGGGGGTAGGGCCCCTCCACTTT.

This chain joins TRBV28 and TRBJ2-7; 14 nucleotides align to TRBD2. V trimming: 7 bases; J trimming: 4 bases; junction bases outside the gene matches: 15. Germline assignment: CDR1 MDHEN and CDR2 SYDVKM. This CDR3 contains 18 residues. The DNA for the CDR3 is TGTGCCAGCACCCAGGGATACAGACTAGCGGGAGGGCCTTACGAGCAGTACTTC. Residues: CASTQGYRLAGGPYEQYF.

This clone was recorded once. The genes are TRBV28 and TRBJ1-1; the match to TRBD1 covers 7 bases. Germline CDR1 and CDR2: MDHEN and SYDVKM. V lost 0 bases and J lost 2; bases outside the gene matches: 3. The CDR3 loop spans 15 amino acids. The CDR3: CASSLWTGRNTEAFF. The CDR3 nucleotides are TGTGCCAGCAGTTTATGGACAGGGCGAAACACTGAAGCTTTCTTT. Variable domain in full (rest from reference TRBV28 and TRBJ1-1): DVKVTQSSRYLVKRTGEKVFLECVQDMDHENMFWYRQDPGLGLRLIYFSYDVKMKEKGDIPEGYSVSREKKERFSLILESASTNQTSMYLCASSLWTGRNTEAFFGQGTRLTVV.

The rearrangement joins TRBV4-1 to TRBJ1-2; D perhaps matches TRBD1 (6 bases). V was shortened by 6 bases and J by 4 bases, with 12 bases between the two germline ends. Per germline, CDR1 MGHRA and CDR2 YSYEKL. The CDR3 contains 13 residues. The CDR3 protein is CASSPDRSYGYTF. The CDR3 DNA follows: TGCGCCAGCAGTCCCGACAGGTCCTATGGCTACACCTTC.

The rearrangement links TRBV24-1 to TRBJ2-1, with TRBD1 matching 10 bases. Germline V gene lookup returns CDR1 KGHDR and CDR2 SFDVKD. V was pared by 1 base and J by 6 bases, with 8 bases of the junction left unmatched. The length of the CDR3 is 17 residues. This chain's CDR3 is CATSDFRGTGDTNEQFF. CDR3 DNA: TGTGCCACCAGTGATTTCCGTGGGACAGGGGACACCAATGAGCAGTTCTTC.

This clone was counted only a few times. J is TRBJ1-2 and V is TRBV4-3, with no clear D. The ends were cut back, 1 base at V and 8 bases at J, with 14 bases in the middle. In germline, CDR1 is LGHNA, CDR2 YSLEER. The CDR3 has 14 amino acids. The CDR3 is CASSQGQAPIGYTF. DNA for the CDR3: TGCGCCAGCAGCCAAGGCCAGGCACCTATCGGCTACACCTTC.

The rearrangement joins TRBV21-1 to TRBJ2-1; the table's D call of TRBD2 was not tested on the DNA. TRBV21-1 is classified as a pseudogene. The CDR3 has 14 residues. The CDR3 is CASGCGTTYDEQFF. In DNA form, the CDR3 reads TGTGCCAGCGGGTGCGGGACGACCTACGATGAGCAGTTCTTC.

The CDR3 nucleotides are TGTGCCAGCAGACCGGTACAGGGGATGGGAAAACTGTTTTTT. Its protein product is CASRPVQGMGKLFF. The chain joins TRBV7-9 to TRBJ1-4, with 7 bases identical to TRBD1. J gave up 10 bases and V 6 bases, and 11 bases lay outside the gene matches. Germline V gene sequence: CDR1 SEHNR, CDR2 FQNEAQ (reference sequence). This CDR3 region has 14 residues.

The chain links TRBV4-1 to TRBJ2-7, with TRBD1 identical over 10 bases. The V segment lost 4 bases and the J segment 5 bases; nucleotides outside the gene matches: 8. Germline CDR1 reads MGHRA; CDR2 reads YSYEKL. The CDR3 consists of 15 residues. The CDR3 bases are TGCGCCAGCAGCCCCAGACAGGGGGCCCCCCACGAGCAGTACTTC. Residues: CASSPRQGAPHEQYF.

The chain recombines TRBV28 with TRBJ2-7; 7 positions match TRBD2. Trimming took 6 bases from V and 2 from J; bases not matched to a gene: 4. The CDR3 has 13 amino acids. Germline CDR1 and CDR2: MDHEN and SYDVKM. CDR3 in DNA: TGTGCCAGCAGAGGGCTAGCGGCCTACGAGCAGTACTTC. This translates into CASRGLAAYEQYF.

The genes are TRBV3-1 (or the pseudogene TRBV3-2) and TRBJ1-1, with D perhaps matching TRBD1 (6 bases). The CDR3 spans 17 residues. The V gene's germline CDR1 is LGHDT and CDR2 YNNKEL (reference sequence). Trimming cost V 1 base and J 2 bases, with 17 bases left between them. The CDR3 loop reads CASSQVTVDSLNTEAFF. The CDR3 nucleotides read TGTGCCAGCAGCCAAGTAACGGTGGACAGCCTAAACACTGAAGCTTTCTTT.